This record concerns one T cell receptor beta chain sequence. The antigen is unknown. TCRdb re-analysed the reads in MiXCR, keeping a single row per CDR3 protein. The sample yields some 400,000 distinct CDR3 sequences, roughly a third seen once. The data were taken from a study of T cell repertoires in cytomegalovirus infection. Whole-study results and caveats: Pooled public TCR beta family frequency picked out CMV carriers with the relevant HLA.

CDR3 length equals 14 residues. Trimming took 5 bases from V and 8 from J; bases not matched to a gene: 5. Germline CDR1 and CDR2: KGHSH and LQKENI. This clonotype originated in a human donor in good health (CMV status not recorded). Some clones in this sample may be carry-over from other donors' samples. The V gene is TRBV18, the J gene TRBJ1-6; 8 bases match TRBD1. Material: PBMCs. CDR3 DNA: TGTGCCAGCTCATCACAGGGGGGCGATTCACCCCTCCACTTT. Translating gives CASSSQGGDSPLHF. Drawing the rest from reference TRBV18 and TRBJ1-6, the complete variable domain is NAGVMQNPRHLVRRRGQEARLRCSPMKGHSHVYWYRQLPEEGLKFMVYLQKENIIDESGMPKERFSAEFPKEGPSILRIQQVVRGDSAAYFCASSSQGGDSPLHFGNGTRLTVT.